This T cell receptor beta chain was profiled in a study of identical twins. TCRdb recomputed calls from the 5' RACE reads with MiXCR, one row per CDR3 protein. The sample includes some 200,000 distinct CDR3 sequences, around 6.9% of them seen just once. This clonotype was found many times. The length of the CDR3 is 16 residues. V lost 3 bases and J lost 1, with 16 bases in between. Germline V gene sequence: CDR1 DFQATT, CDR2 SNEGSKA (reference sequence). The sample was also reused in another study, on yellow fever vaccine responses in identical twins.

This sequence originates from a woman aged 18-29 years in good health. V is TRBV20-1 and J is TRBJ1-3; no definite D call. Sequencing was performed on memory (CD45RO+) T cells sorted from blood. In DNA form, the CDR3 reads TGCAGTGCTAGGGACTCGGTTGGAGGTTCTGGAAACACCATATATTTT. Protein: CSARDSVGGSGNTIYF.